This T cell receptor beta chain appears in the sequencing data of a study of blood T cell repertoires in COVID-19. Overall study context: Samples taken during acute and convalescent COVID-19 were collected in the United States, Italy and Spain. Nucleic acid was either cDNA or gDNA, and it came from T cells, B-cell-depleted T cells, or PBMCs.

About this clone itself: At the DNA level, this CDR3 is encoded by other sequences in the same sample as well.

Germline V gives CDR1 LNHDA, CDR2 SQIVND (reference sequence). The CDR3 runs 16 residues. Trimming shortened V by 1 base and J by 0 bases, and 11 bases separated the two germline ends. Original processing notes: Estimates of nucleated cell counts were drawn from the amplification of reference gene primers. Using immunoSEQ multiplex PCR, the repertoire was profiled, and TCRdb retains in-frame clones only, with some absent. V, J and clone size were drawn from that table, and D and trimming were deduced from the DNA. The repertoire holds about 160,000 clones, with 80% to 90% as singletons. Sequencing input: peripheral blood. The TCR sequence derives from a man between 65 and 85 years old with acute or convalescent COVID-19. V usage is TRBV19 and J usage is TRBJ2-3, with TRBD1 as a possible D gene (6 bases). The CDR3 DNA is TGTGCCAGTAGTATAGCCACAGGGAGTAGCACAGATACGCAGTATTTT. It codes for CASSIATGSSTDTQYF.